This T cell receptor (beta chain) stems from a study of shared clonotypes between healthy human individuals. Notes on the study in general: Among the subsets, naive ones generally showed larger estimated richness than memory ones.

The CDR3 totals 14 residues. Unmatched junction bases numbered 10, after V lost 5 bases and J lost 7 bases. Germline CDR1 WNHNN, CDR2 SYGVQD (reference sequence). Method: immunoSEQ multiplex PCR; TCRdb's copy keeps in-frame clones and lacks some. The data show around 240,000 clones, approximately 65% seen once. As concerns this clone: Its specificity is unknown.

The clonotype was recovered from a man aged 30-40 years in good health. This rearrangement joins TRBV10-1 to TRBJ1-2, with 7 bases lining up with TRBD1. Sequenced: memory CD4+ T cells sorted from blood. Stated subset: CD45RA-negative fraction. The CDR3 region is CASSPGGEGSGYTF. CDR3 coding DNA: TGCGCCAGCAGTCCAGGGGGGGAGGGAAGTGGCTACACCTTC.